The T cell receptor (beta chain) described here comes from a study of blood T cell repertoires in COVID-19. Germline CDR1 MDHEN, CDR2 SYDVKM. V dropped 6 bases and J dropped 3 bases, with 17 bases sitting between them. The CDR3 loop spans 15 amino acids. This clone was seen only once. Only in-frame clones appear in the TCRdb table, and some are missing; sequencing was by immunoSEQ multiplex PCR. Counted here are about 67,000 clones, over 80% occurring once; the ten biggest clones make up 5.2%. The sequence was obtained from a man aged 45-65 years with active COVID-19. The sequencing sample was made of peripheral blood. The chain joins TRBV28 to TRBJ1-2; D is possibly TRBD1 (6 bases). CDR3 DNA sequence: TGTGCCAGCAGGAACCTACAGGGTCCCCACTATGGCTACACCTTC. This gives the protein CASRNLQGPHYGYTF.